This T cell receptor (beta chain) appears in the sequencing data of a study of OX40 agonist ivuxolimab in advanced cancers. Study details: Patients treated during dose escalation were battling hepatocellular carcinoma, melanoma, renal cell or head and neck cancer. A mean age of approximately 60 years, range about 20 to 79, was recorded, and approximately 80% were male.

Profiling relied on immunoSEQ multiplex PCR, and the TCRdb table lists in-frame clones only, not all of them. The sample contains more than 75,000 clones, about 85% of which appear only once. This clone was seen a few times. Germline V gene sequence: CDR1 SGDLS, CDR2 YYNGEE. V was shortened by 1 base and J by 2 bases, with 10 bases between the two germline ends. The CDR3 runs 14 residues. Sequenced material: CD4+ or CD8+ T cells sorted from blood, taken in a trial of the OX40 agonist ivuxolimab. The V gene is TRBV9, the J gene TRBJ2-7; D not resolved. The receptor comes from an adult with an advanced solid tumor such as melanoma, head and neck, liver or kidney cancer. CDR3 coding DNA: TGTGCCAGCAGCGTAAGTACATCTACCTACGAGCAGTACTTC. Protein product: CASSVSTSTYEQYF.